One and the same sample provided the 13 T cell receptor beta chains below, sequenced in a study of cytomegalovirus exposure and HLA in healthy donors. The PCR was carried out with 60 Vbeta primers and 13 Jbeta primers. Libraries were prepared by immunoSEQ multiplex PCR; TCRdb keeps only in-frame clonotypes and omits some of them. The sample lists 200,000 or so clones, approximately 80% occurring once. Sequencing input: PBMCs. Receptor source: a young woman in good health and CMV-seropositive.

This clone showed up just once. Other DNA sequences within the sample encode an identical CDR3. V usage is TRBV5-1 and J usage is TRBJ2-3; 9 bases are shared with TRBD2. This CDR3 has 18 amino acids. The trim removed 4 bases at V and 5 bases at J, leaving 17 bases unmatched. From germline, CDR1 is SGHRS and CDR2 YFSETQ. CDR3 sequence: CASSLAVTSGGRVDTQYF. CDR3 sequence (DNA): TGCGCCAGCAGCCTGGCTGTAACCAGCGGGGGGCGGGTAGATACGCAGTATTTT.

The V call is TRBV19, the J call TRBJ2-3; 9 positions agree with TRBD2. Germline trimming cut 1 base from V and 2 bases from J; bases unmatched to any gene: 4. The CDR3 has 16 amino acids. Germline assignment: CDR1 LNHDA and CDR2 SQIVND (reference sequence). Here the CDR3 reads CASSIGGGGITDTQYF. The CDR3 DNA is TGTGCCAGTAGTATAGGCGGGGGGGGAATCACAGATACGCAGTATTTT.

The rearrangement links TRBV5-1 to TRBJ2-2; the match to TRBD1 covers 11 bases. This CDR3 is 15 amino acids long. The germline V gene encodes CDR1 SGHRS and CDR2 YFSETQ. With V trimmed by 4 bases and J by 7 bases, 6 bases remained unmatched. This chain's CDR3 is CASSRGQGDGGELFF. The CDR3 bases are TGCGCCAGCAGCCGGGGACAGGGGGACGGCGGGGAGCTGTTTTTT. The variable domain in full, with the rest retrieved from reference TRBV5-1 and TRBJ2-2, is KAGVTQTPRYLIKTRGQQVTLSCSPISGHRSVSWYQQTPGQGLQFLFEYFSETQRNKGNFPGRFSGRQFSNSRSEMNVSTLELGDSALYLCASSRGQGDGGELFFGEGSRLTVL.

The chain couples TRBV7-3 to TRBJ2-2, with 11 bases aligning to TRBD2. The ends lost 5 bases at V and 5 bases at J; junction bases unmatched: 4. Germline V gene sequence: CDR1 SGHTA, CDR2 FQGTGA. The CDR3 has 15 amino acids. The CDR3, as DNA: TGTGCCAGCAGCATTACTAGCGGGGGTACCGGGGAGCTGTTTTTT. Translation: CASSITSGGTGELFF.

This clone came up a few times. The V and J genes are TRBV6-4 and TRBJ2-3; D call uncertain. This CDR3 comprises 14 residues. V lost 6 bases to trimming and J lost 1 base, with 11 bases between them. Germline V gene data show CDR1 as MRHNA and CDR2 as SNTAGT. The CDR3 protein is CASRANFGTDTQYF. CDR3 nucleotides: TGTGCCAGCAGAGCGAATTTCGGCACAGATACGCAGTATTTT.

This chain connects TRBV27 to TRBJ2-3; perhaps TRBD2 as D (5 bases). CDR1 and CDR2 (germline): MNHEY, SMNVEV (reference sequence). CDR3 length equals 14 residues. V was clipped by 2 bases and J by 1 base, with 7 bases between them. CDR3 residues: CASSLAAGTDTQYF. CDR3 sequence (DNA): TGTGCCAGCAGTTTAGCAGCGGGCACAGATACGCAGTATTTT.

This chain uses TRBV11-2 with TRBJ2-7; 8 nucleotides match TRBD1. J gave up 4 bases and V 5 bases, and 7 bases lay outside the gene matches. The CDR3 covers 14 residues. Germline loops: CDR1 SGHAT, CDR2 FQNNGV. The CDR3 coding sequence is TGTGCCAGCAGCCTAGGACAGGGAAAATACGAGCAGTACTTC. Protein: CASSLGQGKYEQYF.

This clone was observed a handful of times. Within the sample, other DNA sequences also encode this same CDR3. V and J are TRBV6-6 and TRBJ2-7, with no clear D. Trimming shortened V by 0 bases and J by 4 bases, and 4 bases separated the two germline ends. Germline-derived CDR1 and CDR2 are MNHNY and SVGAGI (reference sequence). This CDR3 comprises 12 residues. CDR3 in amino acids: CASSYSRYEQYF. CDR3 nucleotide sequence: TGTGCCAGCAGTTACTCGCGATACGAGCAGTACTTC.

In nucleotides, the CDR3 is TGTGCCAGCAGCTTTTCGGGGAACACAGATACGCAGTATTTT. Translating gives CASSFSGNTDTQYF. The chain links TRBV11-1 to TRBJ2-3; D might be TRBD2 (5 bases). V lost 3 bases to trimming and J lost 2 bases, with 9 bases between them. The germline V gene has CDR1 SGHAT and CDR2 FQDESV (reference sequence). The CDR3 length is 14 residues.

The chain carries TRBV9 and TRBJ2-3, with D tentatively TRBD2 (6 bases). Germline CDR1 and CDR2: SGDLS and YYNGEE. This CDR3 spans 16 amino acids. The V and J ends lost 0 bases and 1 base respectively, with 12 bases between them. The CDR3 loop is CASSVGRTTRTDTQYF. The CDR3 DNA follows: TGTGCCAGCAGCGTAGGGCGGACTACACGCACAGATACGCAGTATTTT.

The chain couples TRBV13 to TRBJ2-7, with 8 bases that match TRBD2. The length of the CDR3 is 13 residues. The trim removed 4 bases at V and 4 bases at J, leaving 3 bases unmatched. Germline CDR1 reads PRHDT; CDR2 reads FYEKMQ (reference sequence). CDR3 sequence (DNA): TGTGCCAGCAGCTCCGGGGGGGATTACGAGCAGTACGTC. It specifies CASSSGGDYEQYV.

This chain links TRBV28 with TRBJ1-2; 11 nucleotides agree with TRBD1. CDR3 length: 14 amino acids. V lost 3 bases, J lost 6 bases, and 3 bases stayed unmatched. Germline-derived CDR1 and CDR2 are MDHEN and SYDVKM. The CDR3 nucleotides read TGTGCCAGCAGTTTGGACAGGGGGCATAATGGCTACACCTTC. This codes for CASSLDRGHNGYTF.

The V call is TRBV6-5, the J call TRBJ1-4; D is undetermined. CDR1 and CDR2 (germline): MNHEY, SVGAGI. This CDR3 has 15 amino acids. Trimming shortened V by 0 bases and J by 5 bases, and 10 bases separated the two germline ends. The CDR3 spells CASSYSIRANEKLFF. Written as DNA, the CDR3 is TGTGCCAGCAGTTACTCGATTCGCGCAAATGAAAAACTGTTTTTT.